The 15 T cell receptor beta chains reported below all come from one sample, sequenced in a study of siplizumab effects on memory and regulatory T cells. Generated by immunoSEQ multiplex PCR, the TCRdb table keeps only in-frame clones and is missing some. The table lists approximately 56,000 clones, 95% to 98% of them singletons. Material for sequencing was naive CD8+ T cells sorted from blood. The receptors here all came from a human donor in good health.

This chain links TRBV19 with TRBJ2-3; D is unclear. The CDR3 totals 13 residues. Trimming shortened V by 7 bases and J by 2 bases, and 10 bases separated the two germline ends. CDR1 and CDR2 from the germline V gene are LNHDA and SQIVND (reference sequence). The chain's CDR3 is CASTALHTDTQYF. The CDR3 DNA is TGTGCCAGTACTGCCCTACACACAGATACGCAGTATTTT. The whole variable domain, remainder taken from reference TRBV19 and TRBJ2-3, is DGGITQSPKYLFRKEGQNVTLSCEQNLNHDAMYWYRQDPGQGLRLIYYSQIVNDFQKGDIAEGYSVSREKKESFPLTVTSAQKNPTAFYLCASTALHTDTQYFGPGTRLTVL.

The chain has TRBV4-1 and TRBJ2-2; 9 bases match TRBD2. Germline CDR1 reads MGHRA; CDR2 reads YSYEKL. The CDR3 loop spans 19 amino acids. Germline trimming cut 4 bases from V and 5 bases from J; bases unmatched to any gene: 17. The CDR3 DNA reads TGCGCCAGCAGCCTCACTTTAGCGGCGGTAGCGGGAGTTACCGGGGAGCTGTTTTTT. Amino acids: CASSLTLAAVAGVTGELFF.

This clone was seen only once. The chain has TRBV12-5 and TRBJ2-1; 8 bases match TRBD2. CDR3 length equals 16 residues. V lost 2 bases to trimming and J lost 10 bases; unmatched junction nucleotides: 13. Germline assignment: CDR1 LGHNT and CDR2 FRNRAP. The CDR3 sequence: CASGLIGGRNPIEQFF. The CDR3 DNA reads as TGTGCTAGTGGTTTGATCGGCGGGAGGAATCCCATAGAGCAGTTCTTC. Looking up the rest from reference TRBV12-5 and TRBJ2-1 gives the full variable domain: DARVTQTPRHKVTEMGQEVTMRCQPILGHNTVFWYRQTMMQGLELLAYFRNRAPLDDSGMPKDRFSAEMPDATLATLKIQPSEPRDSAVYFCASGLIGGRNPIEQFFGPGTRLTVL.

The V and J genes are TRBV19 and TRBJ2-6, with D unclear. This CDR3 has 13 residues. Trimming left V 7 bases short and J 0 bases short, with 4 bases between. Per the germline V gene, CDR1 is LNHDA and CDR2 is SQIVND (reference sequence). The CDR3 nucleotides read TGTGCCAGTATCACCTCTGGGGCCAACGTCCTGACTTTC. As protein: CASITSGANVLTF.

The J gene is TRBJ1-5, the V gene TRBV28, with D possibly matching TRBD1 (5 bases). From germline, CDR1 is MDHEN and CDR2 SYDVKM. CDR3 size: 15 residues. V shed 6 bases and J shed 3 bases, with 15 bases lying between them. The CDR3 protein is CASSLGAWNNQPQHF. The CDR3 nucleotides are TGTGCCAGCAGCCTCGGGGCTTGGAACAATCAGCCCCAGCATTTT.

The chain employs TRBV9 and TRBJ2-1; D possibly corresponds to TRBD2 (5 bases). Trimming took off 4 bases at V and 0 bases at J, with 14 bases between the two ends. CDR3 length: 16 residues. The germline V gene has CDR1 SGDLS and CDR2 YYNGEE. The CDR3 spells CASSKVPGSSYNEQFF. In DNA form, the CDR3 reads TGTGCCAGCAGCAAAGTCCCGGGGAGCTCCTACAATGAGCAGTTCTTC.

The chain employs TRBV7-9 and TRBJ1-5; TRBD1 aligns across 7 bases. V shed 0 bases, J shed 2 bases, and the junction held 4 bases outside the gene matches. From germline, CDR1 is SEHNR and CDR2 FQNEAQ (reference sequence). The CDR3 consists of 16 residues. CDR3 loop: CASSLAGTEGNQPQHF. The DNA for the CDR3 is TGTGCCAGCAGCTTAGCCGGGACAGAAGGCAATCAGCCCCAGCATTTT.

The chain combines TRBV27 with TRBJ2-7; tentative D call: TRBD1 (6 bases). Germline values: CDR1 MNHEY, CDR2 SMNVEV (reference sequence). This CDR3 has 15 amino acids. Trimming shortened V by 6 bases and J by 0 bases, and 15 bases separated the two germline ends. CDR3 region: CASRLNRDNSYEQYF. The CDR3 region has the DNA TGTGCCAGCAGGCTCAACCGGGACAACTCCTACGAGCAGTACTTC.

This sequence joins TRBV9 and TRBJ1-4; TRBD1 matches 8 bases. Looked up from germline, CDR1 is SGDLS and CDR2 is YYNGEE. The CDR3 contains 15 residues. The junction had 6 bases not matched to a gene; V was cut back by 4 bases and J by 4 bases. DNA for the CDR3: TGTGCCAGCAGCCCCGGACAGGGAAATAATGAAAAACTGTTTTTT. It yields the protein CASSPGQGNNEKLFF.

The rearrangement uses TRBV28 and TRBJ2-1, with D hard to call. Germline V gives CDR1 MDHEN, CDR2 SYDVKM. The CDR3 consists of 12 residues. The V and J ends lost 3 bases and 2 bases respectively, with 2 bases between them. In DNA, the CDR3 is TGTGCCAGCAGTTTCCCCTACAATGAGCAGTTCTTC. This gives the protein CASSFPYNEQFF.

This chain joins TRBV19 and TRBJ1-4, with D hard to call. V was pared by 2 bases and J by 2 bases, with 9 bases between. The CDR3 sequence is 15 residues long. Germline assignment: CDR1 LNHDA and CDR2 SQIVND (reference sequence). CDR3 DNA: TGTGCCAGTAGTATACCGACAACCACTAATGAAAAACTGTTTTTT. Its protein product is CASSIPTTTNEKLFF.

The CDR3 region is CASSPPGSGPLTEAFF. The CDR3 DNA sequence: TGTGCCAGCAGCCCCCCGGGATCCGGGCCCCTTACTGAAGCTTTCTTT. This sequence joins TRBV7-9 and TRBJ1-1, with unresolved D. This CDR3 has 16 residues. With 5 bases removed from V and 5 bases from J, the gap between germline ends came to 21 bases. Germline lookup yields CDR1 SEHNR and CDR2 FQNEAQ (reference sequence).

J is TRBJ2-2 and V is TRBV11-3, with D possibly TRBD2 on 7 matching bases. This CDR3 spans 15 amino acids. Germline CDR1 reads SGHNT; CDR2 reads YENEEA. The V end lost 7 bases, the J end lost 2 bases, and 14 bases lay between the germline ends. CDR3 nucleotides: TGTGCCAGCACCCGGAGGGGGGGAAACACCGGGGAGCTGTTTTTT. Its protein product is CASTRRGGNTGELFF.

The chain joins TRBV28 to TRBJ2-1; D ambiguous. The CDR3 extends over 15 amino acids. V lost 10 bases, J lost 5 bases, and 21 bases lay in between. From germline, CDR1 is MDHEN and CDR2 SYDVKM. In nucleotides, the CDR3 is TGTGCCACCCAGTCGGACGTCCCTCGAGACAATGAGCAGTTCTTC. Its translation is CATQSDVPRDNEQFF.

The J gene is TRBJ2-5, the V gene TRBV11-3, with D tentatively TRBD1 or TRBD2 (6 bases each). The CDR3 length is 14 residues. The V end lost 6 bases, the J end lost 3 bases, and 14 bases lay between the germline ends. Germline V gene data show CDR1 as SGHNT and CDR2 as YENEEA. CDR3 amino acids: CASREGHTEETQYF. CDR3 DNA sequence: TGTGCCAGCAGGGAGGGACATACCGAAGAGACCCAGTACTTC.